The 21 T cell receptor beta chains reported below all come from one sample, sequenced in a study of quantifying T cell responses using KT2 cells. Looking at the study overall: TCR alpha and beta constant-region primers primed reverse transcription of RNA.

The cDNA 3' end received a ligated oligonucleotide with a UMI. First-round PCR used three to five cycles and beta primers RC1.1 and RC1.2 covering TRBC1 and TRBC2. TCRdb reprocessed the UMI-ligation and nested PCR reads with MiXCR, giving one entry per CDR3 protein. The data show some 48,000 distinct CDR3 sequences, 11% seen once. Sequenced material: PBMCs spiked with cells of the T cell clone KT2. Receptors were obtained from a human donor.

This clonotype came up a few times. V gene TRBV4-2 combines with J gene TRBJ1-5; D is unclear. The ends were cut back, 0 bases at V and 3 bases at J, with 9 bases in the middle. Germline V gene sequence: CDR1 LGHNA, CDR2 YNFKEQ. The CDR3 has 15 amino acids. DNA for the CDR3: TGTGCCAGCAGCCAAGAGGCTGGTCCCAATCAGCCCCAGCATTTT. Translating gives CASSQEAGPNQPQHF.

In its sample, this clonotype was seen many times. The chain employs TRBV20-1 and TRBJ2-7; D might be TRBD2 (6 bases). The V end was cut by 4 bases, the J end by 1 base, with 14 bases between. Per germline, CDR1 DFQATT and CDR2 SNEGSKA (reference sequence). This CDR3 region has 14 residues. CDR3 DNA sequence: TGCAGTGCTACACCGGAGGGGCGATCCTACGAGCAGTACTTC. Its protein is CSATPEGRSYEQYF.

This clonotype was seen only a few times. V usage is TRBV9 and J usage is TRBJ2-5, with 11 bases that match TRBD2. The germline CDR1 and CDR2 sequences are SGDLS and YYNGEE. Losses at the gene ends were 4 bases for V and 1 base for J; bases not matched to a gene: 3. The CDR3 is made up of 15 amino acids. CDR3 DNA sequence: TGTGCCAGCAGCACGGGACTAGCGGTCCAAGAGACCCAGTACTTC. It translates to CASSTGLAVQETQYF.

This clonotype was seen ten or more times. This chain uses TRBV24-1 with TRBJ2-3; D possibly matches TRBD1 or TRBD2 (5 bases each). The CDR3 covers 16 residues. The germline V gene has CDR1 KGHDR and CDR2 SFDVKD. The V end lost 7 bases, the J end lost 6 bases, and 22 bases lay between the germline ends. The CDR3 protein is CATRESGTPEADTQYF. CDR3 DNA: TGTGCCACCAGAGAGTCCGGGACCCCCGAAGCGGATACGCAGTATTTT.

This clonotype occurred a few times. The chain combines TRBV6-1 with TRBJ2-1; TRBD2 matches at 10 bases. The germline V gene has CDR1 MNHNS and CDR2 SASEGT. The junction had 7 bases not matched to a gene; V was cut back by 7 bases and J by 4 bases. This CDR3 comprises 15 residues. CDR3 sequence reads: CASNKGLAIYNEQFF. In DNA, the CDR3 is TGTGCCAGCAATAAGGGACTAGCGATTTACAATGAGCAGTTCTTC.

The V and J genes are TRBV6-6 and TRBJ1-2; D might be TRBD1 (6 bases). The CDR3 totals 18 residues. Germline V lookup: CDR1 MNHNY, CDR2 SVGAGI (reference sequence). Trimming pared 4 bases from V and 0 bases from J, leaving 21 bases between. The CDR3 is CASSSPLWQGPSNYGYTF. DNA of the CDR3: TGTGCCAGCAGTTCCCCACTCTGGCAGGGGCCTTCTAACTATGGCTACACCTTC.

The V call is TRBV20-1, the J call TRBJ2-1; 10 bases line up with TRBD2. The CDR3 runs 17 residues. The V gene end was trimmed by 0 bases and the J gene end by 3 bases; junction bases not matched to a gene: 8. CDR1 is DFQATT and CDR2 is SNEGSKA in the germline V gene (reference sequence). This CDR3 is CSARDPLAGAGYNEQFF. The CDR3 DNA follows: TGCAGTGCTAGAGATCCCCTAGCGGGGGCGGGCTACAATGAGCAGTTCTTC.

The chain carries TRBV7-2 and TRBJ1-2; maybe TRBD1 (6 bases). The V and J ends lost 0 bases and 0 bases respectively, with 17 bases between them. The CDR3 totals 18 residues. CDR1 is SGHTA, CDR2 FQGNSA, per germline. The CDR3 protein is CASSLAPPGQQTNYGYTF. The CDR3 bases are TGTGCCAGCAGCTTAGCGCCTCCCGGACAGCAAACTAACTATGGCTACACCTTC.

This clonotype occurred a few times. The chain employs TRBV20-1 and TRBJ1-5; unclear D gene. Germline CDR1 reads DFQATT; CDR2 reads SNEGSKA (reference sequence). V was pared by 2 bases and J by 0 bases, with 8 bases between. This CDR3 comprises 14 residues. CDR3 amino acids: CSARPGASNQPQHF. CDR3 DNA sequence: TGCAGTGCTAGACCGGGAGCTAGCAATCAGCCCCAGCATTTT.

CDR3 nucleotides: TGTGCCAGCAGTTTGGAAGCGGTCTACAATGAGCAGTTCTTC. Its protein product is CASSLEAVYNEQFF. The chain has TRBV27 and TRBJ2-1; maybe TRBD2 (5 bases). This CDR3 has 14 amino acids. V lost 3 bases, J lost 3 bases, and 9 bases lay in between. Germline CDR1 MNHEY, CDR2 SMNVEV (reference sequence).

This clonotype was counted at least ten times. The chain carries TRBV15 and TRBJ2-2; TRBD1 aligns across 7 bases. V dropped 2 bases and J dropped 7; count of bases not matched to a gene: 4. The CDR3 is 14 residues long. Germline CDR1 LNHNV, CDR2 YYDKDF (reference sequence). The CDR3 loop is CATSRSDRVGELFF. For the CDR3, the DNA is TGTGCCACCAGCAGATCTGACAGGGTCGGGGAGCTGTTTTTT.

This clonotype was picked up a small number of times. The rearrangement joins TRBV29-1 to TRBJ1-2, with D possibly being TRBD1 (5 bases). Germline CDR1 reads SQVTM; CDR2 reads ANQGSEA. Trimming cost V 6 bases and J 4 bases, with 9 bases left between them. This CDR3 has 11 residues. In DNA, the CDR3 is TGCAGCGTCGGGGGGGGCTATGGCTACACCTTC. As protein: CSVGGGYGYTF.

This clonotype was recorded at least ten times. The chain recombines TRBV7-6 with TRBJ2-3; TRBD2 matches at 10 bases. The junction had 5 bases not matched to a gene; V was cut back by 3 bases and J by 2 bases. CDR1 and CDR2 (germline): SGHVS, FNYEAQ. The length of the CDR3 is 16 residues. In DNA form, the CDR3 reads TGTGCCAGCAGCTTTGGCCTAGCGGGAGACACAGATACGCAGTATTTT. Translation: CASSFGLAGDTDTQYF.

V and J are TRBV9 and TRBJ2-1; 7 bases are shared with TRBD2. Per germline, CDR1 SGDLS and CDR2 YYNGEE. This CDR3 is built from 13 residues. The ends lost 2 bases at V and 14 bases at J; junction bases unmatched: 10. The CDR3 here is CASSVLGGGEKFF. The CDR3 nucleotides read TGTGCCAGCAGCGTCCTTGGCGGGGGAGAGAAGTTCTTC.

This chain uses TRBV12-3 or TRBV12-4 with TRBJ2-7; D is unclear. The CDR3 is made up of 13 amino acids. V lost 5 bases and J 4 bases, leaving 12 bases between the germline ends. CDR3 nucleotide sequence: TGTGCCAGCAGTCGTTCCTCGCCTTACGAGCAGTACTTC. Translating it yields CASSRSSPYEQYF.

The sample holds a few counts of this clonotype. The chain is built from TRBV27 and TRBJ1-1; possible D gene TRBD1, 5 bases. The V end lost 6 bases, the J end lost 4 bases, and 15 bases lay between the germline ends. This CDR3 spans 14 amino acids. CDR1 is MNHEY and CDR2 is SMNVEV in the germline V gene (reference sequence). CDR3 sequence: CASRGPGVATEAFF. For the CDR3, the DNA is TGTGCCAGCAGGGGTCCGGGGGTGGCCACTGAAGCTTTCTTT.

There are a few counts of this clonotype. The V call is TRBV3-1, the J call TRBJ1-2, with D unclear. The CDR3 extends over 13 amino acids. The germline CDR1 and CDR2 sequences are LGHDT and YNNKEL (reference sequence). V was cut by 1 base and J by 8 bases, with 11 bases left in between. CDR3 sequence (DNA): TGTGCCAGCAGCCAAGCTTTGTTGGGCGGCTACACCTTC. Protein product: CASSQALLGGYTF.

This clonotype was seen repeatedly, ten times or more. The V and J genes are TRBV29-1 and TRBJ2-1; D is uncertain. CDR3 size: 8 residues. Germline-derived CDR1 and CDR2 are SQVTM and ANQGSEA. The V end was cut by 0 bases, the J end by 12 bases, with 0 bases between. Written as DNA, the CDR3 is TGCAGCGTTGAAGAGCAGTTCTTC. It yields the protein CSVEEQFF.

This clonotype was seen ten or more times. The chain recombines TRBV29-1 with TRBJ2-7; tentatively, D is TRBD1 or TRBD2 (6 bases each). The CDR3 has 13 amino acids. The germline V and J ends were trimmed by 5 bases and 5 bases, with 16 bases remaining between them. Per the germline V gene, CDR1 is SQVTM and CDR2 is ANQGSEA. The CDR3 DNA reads TGCAGCGTTCATGGGGGGCTAAAGAACGAGCAGTACTTC. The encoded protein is CSVHGGLKNEQYF.

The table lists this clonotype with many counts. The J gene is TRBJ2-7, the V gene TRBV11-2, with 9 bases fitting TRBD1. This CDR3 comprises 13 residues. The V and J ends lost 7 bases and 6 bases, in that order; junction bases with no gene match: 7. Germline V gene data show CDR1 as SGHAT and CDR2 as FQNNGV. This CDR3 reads CASTGTGFSEQYF. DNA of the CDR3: TGTGCCAGCACCGGGACAGGGTTTTCCGAGCAGTACTTC.

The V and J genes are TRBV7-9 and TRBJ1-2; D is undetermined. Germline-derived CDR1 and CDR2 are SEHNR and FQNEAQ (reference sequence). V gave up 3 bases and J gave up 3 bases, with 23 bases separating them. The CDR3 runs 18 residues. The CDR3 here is CASSLTYPKPGSYYGYTF. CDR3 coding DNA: TGTGCCAGCAGCTTGACGTACCCTAAGCCCGGAAGCTACTATGGCTACACCTTC.